This paragraph reports one T cell receptor (beta chain). Its specificity is unknown. The CDR3 end falls 3 residues outside the read, so it is completed with the germline J gene. The sample comes from a study of Tregs in tolerant kidney transplant recipients. Whole-study findings and limits: For some patients, primers changed over time, blocking nucleotide-level comparison.

The CDR3 covers 14 residues. Trimming at V came to 5 bases and at J to 3 bases, leaving 5 bases not matched to a gene. Sequenced by immunoSEQ multiplex PCR; TCRdb stores in-frame clones only, minus some. In all, the sample yields about 1,500 clones. FACS sorting followed a roughly six-day coculture of CFSE-labeled recipient PBMCs with irradiated graft donor PBMCs. The sequencing here drew on CD4+ T cells from blood cultured with allogeneic cells, taken before the transplant. The chain links TRBV12-3 or TRBV12-4 to TRBJ2-7; TRBD1 matches at 9 bases. The sequence came from a human patient who received a combined kidney and bone marrow transplant. The CDR3 bases that were read are TGTGCCAGCAGTCCGGGACAGGGAGTCTACGAG. Residues: CASSPGQGVYE. The whole CDR3 region reads CASSPGQGVYEQYF.